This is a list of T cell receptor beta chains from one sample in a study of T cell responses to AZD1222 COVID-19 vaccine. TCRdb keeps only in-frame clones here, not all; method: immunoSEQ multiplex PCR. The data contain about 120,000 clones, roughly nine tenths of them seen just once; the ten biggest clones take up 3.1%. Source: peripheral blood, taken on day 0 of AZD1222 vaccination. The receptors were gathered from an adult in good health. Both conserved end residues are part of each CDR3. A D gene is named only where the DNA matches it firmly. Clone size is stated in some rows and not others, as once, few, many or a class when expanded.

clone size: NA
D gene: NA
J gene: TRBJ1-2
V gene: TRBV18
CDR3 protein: CASSPGSTNYGYTF
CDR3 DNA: TGTGCCAGCTCACCAGGTTCGACTAACTATGGCTACACCTTC

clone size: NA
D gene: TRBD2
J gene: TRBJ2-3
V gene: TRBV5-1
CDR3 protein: CASSWRGDADTQYF
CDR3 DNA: TGCGCCAGCAGCTGGCGGGGGGACGCAGATACGCAGTATTTT

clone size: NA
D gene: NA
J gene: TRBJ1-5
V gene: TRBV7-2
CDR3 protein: CASSLGGGSNQPQHF
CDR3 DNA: TGTGCCAGCAGCTTGGGGGGTGGAAGCAATCAGCCCCAGCATTTT

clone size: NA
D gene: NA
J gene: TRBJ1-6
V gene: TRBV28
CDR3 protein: CASSFGQGPSPLHF
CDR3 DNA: TGTGCCAGCAGTTTTGGGCAGGGTCCTTCACCCCTCCACTTT

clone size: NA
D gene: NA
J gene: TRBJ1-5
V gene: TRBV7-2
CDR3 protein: CASSLGGGIGIYSNQPQHF
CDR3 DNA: TGTGCCAGCAGCTTAGGAGGGGGGATTGGGATATATAGCAATCAGCCCCAGCATTTT

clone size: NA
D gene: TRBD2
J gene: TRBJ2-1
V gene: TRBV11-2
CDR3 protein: CASSVVSAGGPWSVNEQFF
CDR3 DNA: TGTGCCAGCAGCGTAGTATCGGCGGGAGGGCCCTGGTCCGTCAATGAGCAGTTCTTC

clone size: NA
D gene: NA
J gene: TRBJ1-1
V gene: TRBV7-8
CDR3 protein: CASSSTVNTEAFF
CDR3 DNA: TGTGCCAGCAGCTCGACGGTGAACACTGAAGCTTTCTTT

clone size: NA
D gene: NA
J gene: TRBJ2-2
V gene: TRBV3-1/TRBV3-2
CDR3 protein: CASGGGTHDTGELFF
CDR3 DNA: TGTGCCAGCGGGGGCGGGACTCACGACACCGGGGAGCTGTTTTTT

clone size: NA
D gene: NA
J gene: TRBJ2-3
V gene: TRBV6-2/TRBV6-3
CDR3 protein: CASSHYRGSTDTQYF
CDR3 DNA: TGTGCCAGCAGTCACTACAGAGGTAGCACAGATACGCAGTATTTT

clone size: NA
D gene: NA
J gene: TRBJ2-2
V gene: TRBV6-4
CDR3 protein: CASTASANTGELFF
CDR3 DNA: TGTGCCAGCACGGCTAGCGCCAACACCGGGGAGCTGTTTTTT

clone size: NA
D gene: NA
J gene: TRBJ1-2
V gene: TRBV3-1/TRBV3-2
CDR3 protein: CASSQDKGYTF
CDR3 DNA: TGTGCCAGCAGCCAAGATAAAGGCTACACCTTC

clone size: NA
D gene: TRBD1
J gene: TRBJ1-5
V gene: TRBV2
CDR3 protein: CASSDRVYQPQHF
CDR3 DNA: TGTGCCAGCTCCGACAGGGTGTATCAGCCCCAGCATTTT

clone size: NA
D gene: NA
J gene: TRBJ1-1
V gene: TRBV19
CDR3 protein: CASSIDHQVEAFF
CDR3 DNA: TGTGCCAGTAGTATAGATCACCAAGTTGAGGCTTTCTTT

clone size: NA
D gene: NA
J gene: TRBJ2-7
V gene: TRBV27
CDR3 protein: CASSLSTAGFIYEQYF
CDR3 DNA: TGTGCCAGCAGTTTATCGACGGCAGGCTTCATCTACGAGCAGTACTTC

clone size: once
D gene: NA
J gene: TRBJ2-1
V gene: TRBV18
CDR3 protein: CASSPPGSYNEQFF
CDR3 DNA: TGTGCCAGCTCACCACCGGGCTCCTACAATGAGCAGTTCTTC

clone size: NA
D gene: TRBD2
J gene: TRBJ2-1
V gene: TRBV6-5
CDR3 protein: CATRSGTSAYNEQFF
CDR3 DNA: TGTGCCACCCGGTCCGGGACTAGCGCATACAATGAGCAGTTCTTC

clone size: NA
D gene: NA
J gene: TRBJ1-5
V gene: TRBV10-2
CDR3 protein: CASSESAQPQHF
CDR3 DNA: TGCGCCAGCAGTGAGTCGGCTCAGCCCCAGCATTTT

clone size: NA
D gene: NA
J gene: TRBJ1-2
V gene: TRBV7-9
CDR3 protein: CASATVSNYGYTF
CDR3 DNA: TGTGCCAGCGCGACAGTTTCTAACTATGGCTACACCTTC

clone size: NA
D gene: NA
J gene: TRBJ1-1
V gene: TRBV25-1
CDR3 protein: CASSEFGGVNTEAFF
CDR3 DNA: TGTGCCAGCAGTGAATTTGGGGGCGTTAACACTGAAGCTTTCTTT

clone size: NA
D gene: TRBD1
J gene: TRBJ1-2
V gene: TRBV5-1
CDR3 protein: CASKDRGPNYGYTF
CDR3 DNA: TGCGCCAGCAAGGACAGGGGCCCCAACTATGGCTACACCTTC

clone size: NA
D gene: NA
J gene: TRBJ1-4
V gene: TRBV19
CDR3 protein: CASSMGDRSNEKLFF
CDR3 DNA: TGTGCCAGTAGTATGGGCGACAGGTCTAATGAAAAACTGTTTTTT

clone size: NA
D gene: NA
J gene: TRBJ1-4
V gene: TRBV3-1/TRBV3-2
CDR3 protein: CASSSEGQIHEKLFF
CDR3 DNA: TGTGCCAGCAGCTCCGAGGGGCAGATCCATGAAAAACTGTTTTTT

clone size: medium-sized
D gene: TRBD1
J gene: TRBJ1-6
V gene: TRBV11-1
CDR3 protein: CASSFGQGGNSPLHF
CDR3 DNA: TGTGCCAGCAGCTTTGGACAGGGAGGGAATTCACCCCTCCACTTT

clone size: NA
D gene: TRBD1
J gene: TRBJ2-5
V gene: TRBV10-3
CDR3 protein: CAITRDSQETQYF
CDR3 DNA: TGTGCCATCACCCGGGACAGCCAAGAGACCCAGTACTTC

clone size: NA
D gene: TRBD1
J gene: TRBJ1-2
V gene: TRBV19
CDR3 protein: CATRQGRGYTF
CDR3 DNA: TGTGCCACCCGACAGGGACGTGGCTACACCTTC

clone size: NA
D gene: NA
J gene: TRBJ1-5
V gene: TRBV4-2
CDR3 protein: CASSQDSGGLGGIQPQHF
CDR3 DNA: TGTGCCAGCAGCCAAGATTCAGGAGGTTTAGGGGGAATTCAGCCCCAGCATTTT

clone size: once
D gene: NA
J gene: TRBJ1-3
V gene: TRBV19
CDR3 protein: CASSINRDISGNTIYF
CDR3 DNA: TGTGCCAGTAGTATAAACCGGGACATCTCTGGAAACACCATATATTTT

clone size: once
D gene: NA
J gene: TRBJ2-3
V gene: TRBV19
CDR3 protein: CASSLGVSTDTQYF
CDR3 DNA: TGTGCCAGTAGTTTGGGTGTTTCGACAGATACGCAGTATTTT

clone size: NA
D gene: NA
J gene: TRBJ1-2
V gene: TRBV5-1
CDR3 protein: CASSFGASYGYTF
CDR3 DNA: TGCGCCAGCAGCTTTGGGGCCTCCTATGGCTACACCTTC